These 24 T cell receptor beta chains were all obtained from the same sample, sequenced in a study of blood T cell repertoires in COVID-19. Clones were read by immunoSEQ multiplex PCR, and TCRdb kept only the in-frame ones, dropping some. The sample has roughly 250,000 clones; approximately 88% are singletons. Sequenced sample: peripheral blood. The receptors were gathered from a woman aged 30 to 39 with acute or convalescent COVID-19.

The chain joins TRBV30 to TRBJ2-1, with 13 bases matching TRBD2. Germline CDR1 reads GTSNPN; CDR2 reads SVGIG (reference sequence). The CDR3 runs 16 residues. Losses at the gene ends were 4 bases for V and 2 bases for J; bases not matched to a gene: 5. CDR3 in DNA: TGTGCCTGGACCGGACTAGCGGGGGCACCCTACAATGAGCAGTTCTTC. It encodes CAWTGLAGAPYNEQFF.

The chain carries TRBV7-2 and TRBJ2-1; D ambiguous. The CDR3 sequence is 13 residues long. The germline CDR1 and CDR2 sequences are SGHTA and FQGNSA. Between the trimmed V and J ends, which lost 1 base and 8 bases, there was a span of 9 bases. This chain's CDR3 is CASSLVVSDEQFF. The CDR3 DNA reads as TGTGCCAGCAGCTTAGTCGTATCCGATGAGCAGTTCTTC.

In the case of this clone: The identical CDR3 is also encoded by other nucleotide sequences in the sample. The V and J genes are TRBV19 and TRBJ2-1; 8 bases match TRBD2. Germline V CDR1 and CDR2: LNHDA, SQIVND (reference sequence). V trimming: 6 bases; J trimming: 4 bases; junction bases outside the gene matches: 5. The CDR3 sequence is 14 residues long. The CDR3 reads CASRLAGHYNEQFF. The DNA for the CDR3 is TGTGCCAGTAGGCTAGCGGGCCATTACAATGAGCAGTTCTTC.

The chain employs TRBV24-1 and TRBJ2-2; D is undetermined. Trimming removed 4 bases from V and 3 bases from J, with 5 bases in between. The CDR3 is 13 amino acids. CDR1 is KGHDR and CDR2 is SFDVKD in the germline V gene. The CDR3 DNA follows: TGTGCCACCAGTGAACAGTACACCGGGGAGCTGTTTTTT. Translating gives CATSEQYTGELFF.

This clone was observed once. The chain couples TRBV7-9 to TRBJ2-3; tentative D call: TRBD2 (6 bases). CDR1 SEHNR and CDR2 FQNEAQ come from the germline V gene (reference sequence). Trimming removed 1 base at V and 5 bases at J, with 13 bases between. The CDR3 length is 15 residues. This CDR3 reads CASSLVKGGRDTQYF. DNA for the CDR3: TGTGCCAGCAGCTTAGTTAAAGGAGGGAGAGATACGCAGTATTTT.

The V gene is TRBV5-5, the J gene TRBJ2-1; D not certain. In germline, CDR1 is SGHKS, CDR2 YYEKEE (reference sequence). The V end lost 1 base, the J end lost 3 bases, and 8 bases lay between the germline ends. The CDR3 extends over 14 amino acids. CDR3 coding DNA: TGTGCCAGCAGCTTGATGGCAGACTACAATGAGCAGTTCTTC. Amino acid sequence: CASSLMADYNEQFF.

V usage is TRBV5-1 and J usage is TRBJ2-5; 11 bases are shared with TRBD2. Germline trimming cut 1 base from V and 5 bases from J; bases unmatched to any gene: 10. The CDR3 is made up of 17 amino acids. Per germline, CDR1 SGHRS and CDR2 YFSETQ. The CDR3, as DNA: TGCGCCAGCAGCTTGTGGATCACTAGCGGGAGTAGGGAGACCCAGTACTTC. Amino acids: CASSLWITSGSRETQYF.

This chain joins TRBV30 and TRBJ1-2; 7 positions match TRBD1. The germline V gene has CDR1 GTSNPN and CDR2 SVGIG (reference sequence). V lost 7 bases to trimming and J lost 4 bases; unmatched junction nucleotides: 6. This CDR3 spans 12 amino acids. Here the CDR3 reads CALTGSGYGYTF. CDR3 in DNA: TGTGCCTTGACAGGGTCTGGCTATGGCTACACCTTC.

V and J are TRBV10-2 and TRBJ2-3; 14 bases align to TRBD2. Per the germline V gene, CDR1 is WSHSY and CDR2 is SAAADI. Germline trimming cut 7 bases from V and 9 bases from J; bases unmatched to any gene: 6. The CDR3 has 14 residues. CDR3 sequence reads: CASTPGTSGRTQYF. CDR3 nucleotides: TGCGCCAGCACCCCCGGGACTAGCGGGAGAACGCAGTATTTT.

The V and J genes are TRBV24-1 and TRBJ2-1; 14 nucleotides match TRBD2. This CDR3 region has 14 residues. J lost 6 bases, V lost 7 bases, and 1 base had no gene match. The germline CDR1 and CDR2 sequences are KGHDR and SFDVKD. In DNA, the CDR3 is TGTGCCACCAGGACTAGCGGGAGGGGCAATGAGCAGTTCTTC. Residues: CATRTSGRGNEQFF.

This clone was seen only once. V usage is TRBV4-3 and J usage is TRBJ2-3; D might be TRBD1 (6 bases). The germline V gene encodes CDR1 LGHNA and CDR2 YSLEER. Trimming cost V 0 bases and J 0 bases, with 16 bases left between them. CDR3 length: 18 amino acids. The CDR3 DNA follows: TGCGCCAGCAGCCAAGATGCCCGGAGGCAGGGGAGCACAGATACGCAGTATTTT. It codes for CASSQDARRQGSTDTQYF.

This sequence joins TRBV9 and TRBJ1-6; no clear D. Trimming removed 2 bases from V and 8 bases from J, with 11 bases in between. The CDR3 covers 14 residues. Germline assignment: CDR1 SGDLS and CDR2 YYNGEE. CDR3 sequence (DNA): TGTGCCAGCAGCGTTTCCCACTCTCATTCACCCCTCCACTTT. This translates into CASSVSHSHSPLHF.

The rearrangement links TRBV29-1 to TRBJ2-1; D is undetermined. Germline assignment: CDR1 SQVTM and CDR2 ANQGSEA. The CDR3 is 13 amino acids. The ends were cut back, 5 bases at V and 7 bases at J, with 15 bases in the middle. The CDR3 protein is CSVSLVARNEQFF. CDR3 coding DNA: TGCAGCGTTTCTTTGGTAGCTAGGAATGAGCAGTTCTTC.

This clone has a single count. The J gene is TRBJ2-3, the V gene TRBV6-5; weak D call: TRBD2 (6 bases). The CDR3 spans 15 residues. Germline lookup yields CDR1 MNHEY and CDR2 SVGAGI. The V and J ends lost 6 bases and 0 bases respectively, with 13 bases between them. CDR3 region: CASSLAATSTDTQYF. CDR3 coding DNA: TGTGCCAGCAGCTTAGCGGCAACTAGCACAGATACGCAGTATTTT.

The genes are TRBV7-9 and TRBJ2-3; D might be TRBD1 (5 bases). Germline V CDR1 and CDR2: SEHNR, FQNEAQ (reference sequence). Trimming removed 7 bases from V and 6 bases from J, with 14 bases in between. The CDR3 runs 13 residues. CDR3 in amino acids: CASIKTGRDTQYF. CDR3 nucleotide sequence: TGTGCCAGCATCAAAACAGGCCGTGATACGCAGTATTTT.

The chain combines TRBV7-9 with TRBJ2-1; no clear D. The length of the CDR3 is 11 residues. V dropped 1 base and J dropped 10 bases, with 5 bases sitting between them. In germline, CDR1 is SEHNR, CDR2 FQNEAQ (reference sequence). CDR3 sequence (DNA): TGTGCCAGCAGCTTAGTTCAGGAGCAGTTCTTC. This gives the protein CASSLVQEQFF.

The V gene is TRBV7-3, the J gene TRBJ2-5; possible D gene TRBD1, 6 bases. The germline CDR1 and CDR2 sequences are SGHTA and FQGTGA. The CDR3 is 17 amino acids. Trimming took off 1 base at V and 4 bases at J, with 19 bases between the two ends. The CDR3 sequence is CASSLKNRAKGLETQYF. The CDR3 DNA follows: TGTGCCAGCAGCTTAAAAAACAGGGCCAAAGGGTTAGAGACCCAGTACTTC.

This CDR3 reads CASSAYEQYF. CDR3 in DNA: TGTGCCAGCAGCGCCTACGAGCAGTACTTC. The genes are TRBV2 and TRBJ2-7; D call uncertain. Germline CDR1 reads SNHLY; CDR2 reads FYNNEI. V shed 6 bases and J shed 2 bases, with 2 bases lying between them. The CDR3 is 10 residues long.

The chain joins TRBV27 to TRBJ2-1; TRBD2 matches at 8 bases. The CDR3 loop spans 16 amino acids. J gave up 7 bases and V 7 bases, and 15 bases lay outside the gene matches. Looked up from germline, CDR1 is MNHEY and CDR2 is SMNVEV (reference sequence). CDR3 nucleotides: TGTGCCAGCAACCCCGGGGGGGGGACGCTATTGAATGAGCAGTTCTTC. It encodes CASNPGGGTLLNEQFF.

The rearrangement joins TRBV27 to TRBJ2-7, with D maybe TRBD2 (6 bases). Per germline, CDR1 MNHEY and CDR2 SMNVEV (reference sequence). V was clipped by 2 bases and J by 0 bases, with 11 bases between them. CDR3 length: 15 amino acids. The CDR3 protein is CASSLVVGLSYEQYF. CDR3 DNA: TGTGCCAGCAGTTTAGTGGTGGGACTCTCCTACGAGCAGTACTTC.

V is TRBV14 and J is TRBJ2-7, with D perhaps matching TRBD2 (5 bases). Trimming removed 0 bases from V and 2 bases from J, with 11 bases in between. CDR1 SGHDN and CDR2 FVKESK come from the germline V gene. The CDR3 length is 15 residues. CDR3 bases: TGTGCCAGCAGCCAAGATATTAACGGGACCTACGAGCAGTACTTC. Protein product: CASSQDINGTYEQYF.

The chain is built from TRBV5-6 and TRBJ1-5; D is possibly TRBD1 (6 bases). Germline V gene data show CDR1 as SGHDT and CDR2 as YYEEEE. Trimming cost V 4 bases and J 11 bases, with 16 bases left between them. CDR3 length: 13 residues. Written as DNA, the CDR3 is TGTGCCAGCAGCCCGAGGGGGGGCAGGTCCCAGCATTTT. Translated: CASSPRGGRSQHF.

The genes are TRBV11-2 and TRBJ1-1, with 7 bases fitting TRBD1. The length of the CDR3 is 15 residues. Germline assignment: CDR1 SGHAT and CDR2 FQNNGV. Trimming took 2 bases from V and 0 from J; bases not matched to a gene: 3. The CDR3 loop is CASSLRGQVNTEAFF. CDR3 bases: TGTGCCAGCAGCTTACGAGGACAGGTGAACACTGAAGCTTTCTTT.

The chain employs TRBV7-2 and TRBJ2-3; the match to TRBD2 covers 7 bases. The junction had 8 bases not matched to a gene; V was cut back by 5 bases and J by 6 bases. CDR3 length equals 14 residues. Per the germline V gene, CDR1 is SGHTA and CDR2 is FQGNSA. DNA for the CDR3: TGTGCCAGCAGCCTAAACAAAGCGGGGGATACGCAGTATTTT. The encoded protein is CASSLNKAGDTQYF.